This T cell receptor (beta chain) emerged from a study of cytomegalovirus exposure and HLA in healthy donors. As for this clone: Its antigen is not known.

CDR1 SGHNT and CDR2 YYREEE come from the germline V gene (reference sequence). Germline trimming cut 5 bases from V and 2 bases from J; bases unmatched to any gene: 8. The CDR3 spans 15 residues. The PCR contained 60 Vbeta and 13 Jbeta primers. Generated by immunoSEQ multiplex PCR, the TCRdb table keeps only in-frame clones and is missing some. The top ten clones hold approximately 5.4% of a sample with roughly 120,000 clones, approximately 71% of them seen once. Whole-study results and caveats: About 90% or about 30% of the time was how often most TCR beta V segments were productive, according to an earlier analysis.

What was sequenced was PBMCs. The sequence was obtained from a woman in her 70s in good health and CMV-seropositive. This rearrangement joins TRBV5-4 to TRBJ1-2; TRBD1 aligns across 8 bases. DNA of the CDR3: TGTGCCAGCAGACCCGACAGGGGAACGAACTATGGCTACACCTTC. Its translation is CASRPDRGTNYGYTF.